This T cell receptor beta chain was sequenced during a study of T cells expressing NK-cell markers. General study results and limits: Questions lingered over whether expanded NKG2C+ T cell clones were HCMV-specific.

A remark on this clonotype: Its antigen is undetermined.

The V gene's germline CDR1 is SGHRS and CDR2 YFSETQ. The CDR3 totals 15 residues. TCRdb re-called the 5' RACE reads and shows each CDR3 protein once, DNA omitted. This listing includes roughly 450,000 distinct CDR3 sequences. The chain combines TRBV5-1 with TRBJ1-4. Sequenced sample: blood T cells: a sorted CD56 or NKG2C T cell subset, CD4+ or CD8+ T cells, or bulk PBMC T cells (not recorded which). The sequence derives from a woman aged 45-65 years in good health. The CDR3 protein is CASSLGRSTNEKLFF.